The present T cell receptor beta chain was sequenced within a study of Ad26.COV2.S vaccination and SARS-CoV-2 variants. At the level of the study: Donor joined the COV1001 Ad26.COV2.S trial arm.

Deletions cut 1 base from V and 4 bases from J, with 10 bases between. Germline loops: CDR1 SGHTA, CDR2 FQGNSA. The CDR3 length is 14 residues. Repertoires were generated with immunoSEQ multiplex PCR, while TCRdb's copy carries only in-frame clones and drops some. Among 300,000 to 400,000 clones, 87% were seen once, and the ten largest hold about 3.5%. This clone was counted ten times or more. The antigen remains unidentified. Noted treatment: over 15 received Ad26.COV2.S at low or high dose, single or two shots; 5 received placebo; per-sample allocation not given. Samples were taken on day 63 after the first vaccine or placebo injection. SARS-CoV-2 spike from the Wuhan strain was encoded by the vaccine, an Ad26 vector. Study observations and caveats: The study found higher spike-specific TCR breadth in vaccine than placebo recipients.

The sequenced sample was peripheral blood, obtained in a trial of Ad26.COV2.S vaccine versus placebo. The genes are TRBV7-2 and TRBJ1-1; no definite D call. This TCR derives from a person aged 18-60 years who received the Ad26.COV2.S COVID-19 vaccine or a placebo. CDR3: CASSLGTQATEAFF. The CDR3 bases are TGTGCCAGCAGCTTAGGGACGCAGGCCACTGAAGCTTTCTTT. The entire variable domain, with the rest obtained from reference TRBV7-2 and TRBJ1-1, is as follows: GAGVSQSPSNKVTEKGKDVELRCDPISGHTALYWYRQSLGQGLEFLIYFQGNSAPDKSGLPSDRFSAERTGGSVSTLTIQRTQQEDSAVYLCASSLGTQATEAFFGQGTRLTVV.